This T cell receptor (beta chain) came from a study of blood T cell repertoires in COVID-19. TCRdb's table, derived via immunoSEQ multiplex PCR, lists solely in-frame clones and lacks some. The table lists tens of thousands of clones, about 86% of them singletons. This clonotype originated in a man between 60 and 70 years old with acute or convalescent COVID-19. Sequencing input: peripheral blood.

The CDR3 protein is CASTIPTSGDGASTDTQYF. The CDR3 DNA is TGTGCCAGCACCATCCCGACTAGCGGGGATGGGGCCAGCACAGATACGCAGTATTTT. The gene calls are TRBV7-9 and TRBJ2-3, with TRBD2 matching 11 bases. The J segment lost 0 bases and the V segment lost 7 bases, leaving 15 bases of the junction unmatched. Germline loops: CDR1 SEHNR, CDR2 FQNEAQ (reference sequence). This CDR3 contains 19 residues.